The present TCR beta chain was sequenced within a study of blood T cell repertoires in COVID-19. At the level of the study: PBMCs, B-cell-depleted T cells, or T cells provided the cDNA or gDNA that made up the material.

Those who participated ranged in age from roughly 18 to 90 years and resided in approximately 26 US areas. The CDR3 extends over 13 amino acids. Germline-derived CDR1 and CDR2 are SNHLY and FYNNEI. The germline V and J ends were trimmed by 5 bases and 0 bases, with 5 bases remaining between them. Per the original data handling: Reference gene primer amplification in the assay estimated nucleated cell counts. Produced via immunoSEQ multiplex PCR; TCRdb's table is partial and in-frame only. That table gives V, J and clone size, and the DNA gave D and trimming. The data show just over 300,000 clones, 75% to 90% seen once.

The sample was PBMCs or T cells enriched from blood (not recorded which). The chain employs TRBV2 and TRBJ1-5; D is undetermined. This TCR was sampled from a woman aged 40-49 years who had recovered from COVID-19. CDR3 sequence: CASSQDSNQPQHF. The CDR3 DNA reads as TGTGCCAGCAGTCAGGATAGCAATCAGCCCCAGCATTTT.